This T cell receptor beta chain was found in a study of T cell repertoires in cytomegalovirus infection. Study as a whole: Indicated by public TCR beta signatures were CMV infection and matching HLA type. General study findings and limits: The cumulative frequency of public TCR beta families distinguished individuals who carried CMV together with the relevant HLA. There were HLA-C-restricted CMV-specific TCR beta clonotypes dominating the ex vivo response.

Trimming stripped 7 bases from V and 3 bases from J, with 15 bases between. This CDR3 spans 15 amino acids. Germline V CDR1 and CDR2: LNHDA, SQIVND (reference sequence). One entry per CDR3 protein results from TCRdb running MiXCR on the reads. The sample gives about 460,000 distinct CDR3 sequences, over 9% of which show up once; about 10% is in the top ten. This clonotype was detected only a few times. The antigen is not known. What was sequenced was PBMCs. The chain couples TRBV19 to TRBJ2-2; no firm D call. The sequence came from a human donor in good health (CMV status not recorded). Some clones in this sample may be carry-over from other donors' samples. The CDR3 sequence is CASTPQGFDTGELFF. The CDR3 nucleotides are TGTGCCAGTACCCCACAAGGGTTCGACACCGGGGAGCTGTTTTTT.